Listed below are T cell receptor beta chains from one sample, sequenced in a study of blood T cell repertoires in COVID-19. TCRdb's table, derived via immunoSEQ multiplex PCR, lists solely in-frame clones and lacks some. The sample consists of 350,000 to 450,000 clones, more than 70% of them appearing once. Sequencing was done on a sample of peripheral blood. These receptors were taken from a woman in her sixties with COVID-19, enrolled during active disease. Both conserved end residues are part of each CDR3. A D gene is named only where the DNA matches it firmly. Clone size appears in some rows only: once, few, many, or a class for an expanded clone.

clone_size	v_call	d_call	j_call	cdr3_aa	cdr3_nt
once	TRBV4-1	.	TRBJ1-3	CASSQEGNGGNTIYF	TGCGCCAGCAGCCAAGAGGGCAACGGAGGGAACACCATATATTTT
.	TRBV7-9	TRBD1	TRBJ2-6	CASSSRTGPGANVLTF	TGTGCCAGCAGCTCTAGGACAGGGCCCGGGGCCAACGTCCTGACTTTC
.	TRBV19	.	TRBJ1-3	CASSATPGGNTIYF	TGTGCCAGTAGTGCGACTCCCGGTGGAAACACCATATATTTT
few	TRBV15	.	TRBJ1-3	CATSSGEGTTRLIF	TGTGCCACCAGCAGTGGGGAGGGTACCACCCGATTAATATTT
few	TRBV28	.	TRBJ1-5	CASRKTASNQPQHF	TGTGCCAGCAGAAAGACAGCGAGCAATCAGCCCCAGCATTTT
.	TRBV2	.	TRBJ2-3	CASHRPTSTDTQYF	TGTGCCAGCCACAGGCCAACTAGCACAGATACGCAGTATTTT
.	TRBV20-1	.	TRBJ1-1	CSAERGTEAFF	TGCAGTGCGGAGAGGGGGACTGAAGCTTTCTTT
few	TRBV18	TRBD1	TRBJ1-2	CASSRGDRGLGYTF	TGTGCCAGCTCACGGGGAGACAGGGGGCTCGGCTACACCTTC
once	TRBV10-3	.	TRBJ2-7	CAIGLGNPGLEGPYF	TGTGCCATCGGCCTCGGCAACCCGGGCTTGGAGGGCCCGTACTTC
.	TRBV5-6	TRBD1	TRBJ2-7	CASSLTDRERVMF	TGTGCCAGCAGCTTGACGGACAGGGAAAGGGTTATGTTC